The clone carrying this T cell receptor (beta chain) was seen only a few times. Its antigen is as yet unknown. Per germline, CDR1 MNHEY and CDR2 SVGAGI. This CDR3 spans 13 amino acids. V was trimmed by 5 bases and J by 3 bases, leaving 7 bases between them. This sample was included in a study of blood T cells in healthy people across ages. Study findings and constraints: Long-lived donors had more naive CD4+ cells and higher diversity than aged donors.

Peripheral blood samples of roughly 9.9 milliliters were drawn from each donor. Extracted total RNA amounted to at least 5.5 micrograms for each sample. It was with a sample-barcoded 5' primer and a J-beta primer mix that a second PCR of roughly 7 to 12 cycles was run. Tagging of each cDNA molecule was performed by a template-switch adaptor with 12 random nucleotides. TCRdb itself ran the 5' RACE reads through MiXCR, one entry per CDR3 protein. Of about 620,000 distinct CDR3 sequences in the sample, over 40% were seen once. This chain connects TRBV6-5 to TRBJ2-2; D unclear. Sequenced input: blood. This clonotype originated in a woman of 80 years or more in good health. CDR3 coding DNA: TGTGCCAGCAGTGCCTTTTACACCGGGGAGCTGTTTTTT. Protein sequence: CASSAFYTGELFF.